The rows below give T cell receptor beta chains drawn from one sample of a study of blood T cells in healthy people across ages. In TCRdb, the 5' RACE reads were re-called with MiXCR into one record per CDR3 protein. This table holds 700,000 to 1,000,000 distinct CDR3 sequences, around 42% found once. Sample: blood. Receptor source: a man aged 60-69 years in good health. Each CDR3 is given with its conserved first and last residue. The D gene is left open where the match is weak. Some rows have no size entry. The others give once, few or many, or a class for an expanded clone.

size,D,length,J,V,DNA,CDR3
.,.,13,TRBJ2-1,TRBV7-2,TGTGCCAGCAGCTTAGTTTTGGGTACCGAGCAGTTCTTC,CASSLVLGTEQFF
.,.,13,TRBJ2-7,TRBV6-6,TGTGCCAGCAGTTACAGGGGAGTGTGGGAGCAGTACTTC,CASSYRGVWEQYF
.,.,16,TRBJ2-7,TRBV9,TGTGCCAGCAGCACTTTAACGTCGGCGGGGAAGTACGAGCAGTACTTC,CASSTLTSAGKYEQYF
few,.,12,TRBJ1-2,TRBV5-5,TGTGCCAGCAGCTTGTTTGGTTATGGCTACACCTTC,CASSLFGYGYTF
few,.,14,TRBJ2-1,TRBV9,TGTGCCAGCAGCGCGTGGGCCGAAAACAATGAGCAGTTCTTC,CASSAWAENNEQFF
.,.,15,TRBJ2-2,TRBV6-6,TGTGCCAGCAGTTACTCGTTACAGACGACCGGGGAGCTGTTTTTT,CASSYSLQTTGELFF
.,.,15,TRBJ1-2,TRBV11-2,TGTGCCAGCAGCTTAGGGAACAGGATGAACTATGGCTACACCTTC,CASSLGNRMNYGYTF
few,TRBD1,15,TRBJ1-5,TRBV29-1,TGCAGCGTTCGTACAGGGGGCGGCGGCAATCAGCCCCAGCATTTT,CSVRTGGGGNQPQHF
.,TRBD1,15,TRBJ2-7,TRBV6-2/TRBV6-3,TGTGCCAGCAGCTACGGGGGACAGGGGCCTCGCGAGCAGTACTTC,CASSYGGQGPREQYF
.,.,14,TRBJ2-7,TRBV20-1,TGCAGTGCTAGAGGGGCGCTAACGGGGGACGAGCAGTACTTC,CSARGALTGDEQYF
.,.,13,TRBJ1-2,TRBV27,TGTGCCAGCAGAAGCCGGGACAACTATGGCTACACCTTC,CASRSRDNYGYTF
few,.,15,TRBJ2-7,TRBV5-1,TGCGCCAGCAGCTTGGCGGCGGGGGCCAACTACGAGCAGTACTTC,CASSLAAGANYEQYF
once,.,17,TRBJ2-5,TRBV18,TGTGCCAGCTCACCACCGGCCCCCCAGATCTCATTTGGGACCCAGTACTTC,CASSPPAPQISFGTQYF
.,TRBD2,17,TRBJ2-5,TRBV5-1,TGCGCCAGCAGCTTGGGTCTAGCGGGGGGGTACCAAGAGACCCAGTACTTC,CASSLGLAGGYQETQYF
.,TRBD1,17,TRBJ1-2,TRBV15,TGTGCCACCAGCAGACCCACCACAGGGGTTGACCTCTATGGCTACACCTTC,CATSRPTTGVDLYGYTF
few,.,14,TRBJ2-1,TRBV4-3,TGCGCCAGCAGCCAAGATGCCAGGGAAGATGAGCAGTTCTTC,CASSQDAREDEQFF
few,.,15,TRBJ2-5,TRBV9,TGTGCCAGCAGCGTGAGTTTGGACAGCCAAGAGACCCAGTACTTC,CASSVSLDSQETQYF
few,TRBD1,15,TRBJ1-5,TRBV2,TGTGCCAGCAGTTTCGACAGGGGTTTGCGACAGCCCCAGCATTTT,CASSFDRGLRQPQHF